This TCR beta chain emerged from a study of cytotoxic CD8 clonotypes in ibrutinib-treated CLL. Study in general: The subjects consisted of 11 relapsed/refractory and 15 treatment-naive individuals, with 17 to 18 IGHV unmutated. After a median of around 70 months, around 15 patients stayed remitted and roughly 12 progressed; responses had been partial in about 24 and complete in 2.

Per germline, CDR1 SGHTA and CDR2 FQGNSA. V shed 2 bases and J shed 2 bases, with 10 bases lying between them. The CDR3 extends over 14 amino acids. Study-wide findings and caveats: Researchers report that baseline clonality outpaced age-matched healthy donors and tracked circulating CD8+ T-cell counts. Clonality grew at ibrutinib response; at progression, it decreased back toward baseline.

Method: immunoSEQ multiplex PCR; TCRdb's copy keeps in-frame clones and lacks some. The sample records about 200,000 clones, about 72% being singletons. To note about this clone: No antigen is known for it.

The genes are TRBV7-2 and TRBJ2-7, with D uncertain. Here the sequenced sample was PBMCs, taken after 24 months of ibrutinib treatment. This TCR was sampled from a human donor with chronic lymphocytic leukemia. The CDR3 sequence is CASSLSAAAYEQYF. The CDR3 DNA reads as TGTGCCAGCAGCTTATCCGCCGCAGCCTACGAGCAGTACTTC. The complete variable domain, with remaining parts taken from reference TRBV7-2 and TRBJ2-7, reads GAGVSQSPSNKVTEKGKDVELRCDPISGHTALYWYRQSLGQGLEFLIYFQGNSAPDKSGLPSDRFSAERTGGSVSTLTIQRTQQEDSAVYLCASSLSAAAYEQYFGPGTRLTVT.